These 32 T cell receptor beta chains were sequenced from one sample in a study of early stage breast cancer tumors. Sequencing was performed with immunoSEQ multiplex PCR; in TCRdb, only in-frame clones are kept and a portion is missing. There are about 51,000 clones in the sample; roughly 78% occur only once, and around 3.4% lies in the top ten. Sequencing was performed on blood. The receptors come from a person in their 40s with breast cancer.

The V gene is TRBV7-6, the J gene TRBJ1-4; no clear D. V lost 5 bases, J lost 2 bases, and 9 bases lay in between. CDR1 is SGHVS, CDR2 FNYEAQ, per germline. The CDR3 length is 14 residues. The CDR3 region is CASSPLSTNEKLFF. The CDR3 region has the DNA TGTGCCAGCAGCCCACTATCGACTAATGAAAAACTGTTTTTT.

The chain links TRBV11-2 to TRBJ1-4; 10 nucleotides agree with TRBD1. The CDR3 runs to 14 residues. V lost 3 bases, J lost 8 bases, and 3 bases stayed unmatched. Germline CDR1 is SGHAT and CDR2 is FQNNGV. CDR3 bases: TGTGCCAGCAGCTTGGACAGGGGGGGCGAAAAACTGTTTTTT. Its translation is CASSLDRGGEKLFF.

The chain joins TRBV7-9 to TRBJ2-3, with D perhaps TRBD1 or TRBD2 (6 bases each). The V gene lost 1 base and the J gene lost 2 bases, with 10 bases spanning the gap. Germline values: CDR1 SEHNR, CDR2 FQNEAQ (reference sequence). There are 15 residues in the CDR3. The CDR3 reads CASSLGGGYTDTQYF. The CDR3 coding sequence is TGTGCCAGCAGCTTAGGAGGGGGGTACACAGATACGCAGTATTTT. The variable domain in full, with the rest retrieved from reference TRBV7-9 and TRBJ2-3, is DTGVSQNPRHKITKRGQNVTFRCDPISEHNRLYWYRQTLGQGPEFLTYFQNEAQLEKSRLLSDRFSAERPKGSFSTLEIQRTEQGDSAMYLCASSLGGGYTDTQYFGPGTRLTVL.

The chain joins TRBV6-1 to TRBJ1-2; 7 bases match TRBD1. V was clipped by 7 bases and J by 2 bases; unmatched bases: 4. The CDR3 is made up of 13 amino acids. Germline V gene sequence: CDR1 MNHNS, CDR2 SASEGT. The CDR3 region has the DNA TGTGCCAGCAAACAGACAGGGAACTATGGCTACACCTTC. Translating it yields CASKQTGNYGYTF.

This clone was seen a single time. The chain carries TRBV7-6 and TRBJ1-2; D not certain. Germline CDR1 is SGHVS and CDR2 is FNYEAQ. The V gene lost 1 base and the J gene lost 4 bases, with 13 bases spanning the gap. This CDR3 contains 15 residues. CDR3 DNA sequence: TGTGCCAGCAGCTTAGGATCAGCCGTTCCCTATGGCTACACCTTC. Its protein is CASSLGSAVPYGYTF.

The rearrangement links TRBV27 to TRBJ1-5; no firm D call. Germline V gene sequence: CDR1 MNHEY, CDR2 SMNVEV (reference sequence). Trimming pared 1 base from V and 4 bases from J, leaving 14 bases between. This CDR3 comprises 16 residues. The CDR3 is CASSLLTPTGNQPQHF. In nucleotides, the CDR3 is TGTGCCAGCAGTTTATTAACCCCGACGGGGAATCAGCCCCAGCATTTT.

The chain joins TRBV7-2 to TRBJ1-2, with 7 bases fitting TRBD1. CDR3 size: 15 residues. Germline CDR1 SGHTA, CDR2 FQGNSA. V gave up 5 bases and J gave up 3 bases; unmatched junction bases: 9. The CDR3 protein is CASSLKTGTDYGYTF. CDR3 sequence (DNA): TGTGCCAGCAGCCTTAAGACAGGGACCGACTATGGCTACACCTTC.

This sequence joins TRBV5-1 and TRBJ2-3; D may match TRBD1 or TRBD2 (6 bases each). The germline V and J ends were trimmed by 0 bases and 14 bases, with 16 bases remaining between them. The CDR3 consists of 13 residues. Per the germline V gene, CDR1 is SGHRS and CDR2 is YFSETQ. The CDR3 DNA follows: TGCGCCAGCAGCTTGGCGGGAGCCGGCAGGGGGTATTTT. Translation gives CASSLAGAGRGYF.

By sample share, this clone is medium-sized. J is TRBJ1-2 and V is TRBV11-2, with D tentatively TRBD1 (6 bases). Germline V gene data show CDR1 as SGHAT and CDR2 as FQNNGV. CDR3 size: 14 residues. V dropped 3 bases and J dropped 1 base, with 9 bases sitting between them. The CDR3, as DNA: TGTGCCAGCAGCTTTAAGGGGGATAACTATGGCTACACCTTC. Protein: CASSFKGDNYGYTF.

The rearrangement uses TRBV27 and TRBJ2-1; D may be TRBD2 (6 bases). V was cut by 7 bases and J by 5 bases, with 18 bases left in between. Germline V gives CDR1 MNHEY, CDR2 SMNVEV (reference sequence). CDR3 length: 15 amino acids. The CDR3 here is CASKFPGAPDNEQFF. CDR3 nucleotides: TGTGCCAGCAAGTTTCCGGGAGCCCCCGACAATGAGCAGTTCTTC.

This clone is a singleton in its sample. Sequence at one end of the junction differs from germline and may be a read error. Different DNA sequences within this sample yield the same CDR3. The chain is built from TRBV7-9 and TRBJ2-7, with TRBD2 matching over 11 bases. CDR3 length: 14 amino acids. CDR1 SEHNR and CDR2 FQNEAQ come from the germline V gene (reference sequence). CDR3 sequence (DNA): TGTGCCAGCAGTTTAGCGGGAGGGCCGTACGAGCAGTACTTC. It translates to CASSLAGGPYEQYF.

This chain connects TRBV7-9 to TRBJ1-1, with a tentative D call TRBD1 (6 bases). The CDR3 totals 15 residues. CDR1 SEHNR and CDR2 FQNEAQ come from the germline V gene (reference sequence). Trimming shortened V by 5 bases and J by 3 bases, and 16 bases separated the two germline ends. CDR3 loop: CASSDIQGWDTEAFF. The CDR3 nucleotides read TGTGCCAGCAGCGACATACAGGGATGGGACACTGAAGCTTTCTTT.

This chain's CDR3 is CASSPDLDQPQHF. CDR3 nucleotides: TGTGCCAGCTCACCCGACTTAGACCAGCCCCAGCATTTT. The rearrangement uses TRBV18 and TRBJ1-5, with D unclear. CDR1 and CDR2 (germline): KGHSH, LQKENI. Trimming pared 3 bases from V and 7 bases from J, leaving 10 bases between. This CDR3 is built from 13 residues.

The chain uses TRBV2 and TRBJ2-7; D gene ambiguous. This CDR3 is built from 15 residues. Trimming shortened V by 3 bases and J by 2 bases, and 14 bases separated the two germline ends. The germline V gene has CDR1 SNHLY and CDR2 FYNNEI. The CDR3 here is CASSDGYSPPYEQYF. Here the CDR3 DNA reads TGTGCCAGCAGTGATGGTTATTCCCCCCCCTACGAGCAGTACTTC.

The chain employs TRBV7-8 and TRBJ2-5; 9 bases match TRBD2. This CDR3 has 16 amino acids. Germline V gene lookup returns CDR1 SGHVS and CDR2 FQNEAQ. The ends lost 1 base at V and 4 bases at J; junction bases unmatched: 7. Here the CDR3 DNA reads TGTGCCAGCAGCTTAGAGCGCGGGAGGGCCAGAGAGACCCAGTACTTC. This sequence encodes CASSLERGRARETQYF.

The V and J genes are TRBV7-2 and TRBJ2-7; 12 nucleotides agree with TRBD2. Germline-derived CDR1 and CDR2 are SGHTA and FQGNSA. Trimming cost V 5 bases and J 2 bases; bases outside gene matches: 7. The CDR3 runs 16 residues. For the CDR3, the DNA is TGTGCCAGCAGCCCTAGGACTAGCGGGGCAACCTACGAGCAGTACTTC. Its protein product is CASSPRTSGATYEQYF.

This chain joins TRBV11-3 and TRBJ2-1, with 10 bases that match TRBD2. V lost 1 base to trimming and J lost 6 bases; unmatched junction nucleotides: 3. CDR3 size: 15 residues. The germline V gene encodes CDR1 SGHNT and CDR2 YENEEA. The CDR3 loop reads CASSLGLAGRNEQFF. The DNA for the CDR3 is TGTGCCAGCAGCTTAGGACTAGCGGGTCGCAATGAGCAGTTCTTC.

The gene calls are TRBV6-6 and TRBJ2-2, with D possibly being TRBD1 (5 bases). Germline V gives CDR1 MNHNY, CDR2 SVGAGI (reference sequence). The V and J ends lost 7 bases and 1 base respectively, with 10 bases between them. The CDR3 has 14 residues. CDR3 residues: CASTYGQNTGELFF. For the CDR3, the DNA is TGTGCCAGCACCTACGGACAGAACACCGGGGAGCTGTTTTTT.

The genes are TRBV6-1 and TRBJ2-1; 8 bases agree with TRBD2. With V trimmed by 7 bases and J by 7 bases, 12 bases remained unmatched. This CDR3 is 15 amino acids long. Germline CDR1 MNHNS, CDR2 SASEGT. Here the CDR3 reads CASTGGAGGPNEQFF. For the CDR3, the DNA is TGTGCCAGCACCGGAGGGGCGGGAGGACCTAATGAGCAGTTCTTC.

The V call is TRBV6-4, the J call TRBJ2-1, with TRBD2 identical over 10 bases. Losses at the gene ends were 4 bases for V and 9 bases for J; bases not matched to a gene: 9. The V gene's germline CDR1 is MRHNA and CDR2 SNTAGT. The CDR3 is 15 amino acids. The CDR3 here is CASSASLAGASEQFF. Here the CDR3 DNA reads TGTGCCAGCAGTGCTAGTCTAGCGGGAGCAAGTGAGCAGTTCTTC.

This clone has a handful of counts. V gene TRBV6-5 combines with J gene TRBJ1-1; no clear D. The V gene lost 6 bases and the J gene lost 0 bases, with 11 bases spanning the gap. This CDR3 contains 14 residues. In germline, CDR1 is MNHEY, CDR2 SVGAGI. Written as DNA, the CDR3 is TGTGCCAGCAGGGCCGGAGGGATGAACACTGAAGCTTTCTTT. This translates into CASRAGGMNTEAFF.

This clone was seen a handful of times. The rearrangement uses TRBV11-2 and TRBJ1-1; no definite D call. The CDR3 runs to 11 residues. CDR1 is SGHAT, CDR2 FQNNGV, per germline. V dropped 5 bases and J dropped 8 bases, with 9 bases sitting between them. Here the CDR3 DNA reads TGTGCCAGCAGCCCGCTGGTCGAAGCTTTCTTT. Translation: CASSPLVEAFF.

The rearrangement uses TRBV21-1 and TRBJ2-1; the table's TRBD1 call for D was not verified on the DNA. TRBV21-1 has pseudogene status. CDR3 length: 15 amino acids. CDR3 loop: CASSKSWTAYNEQFF. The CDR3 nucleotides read TGTGCCAGCAGCAAATCATGGACAGCCTACAATGAGCAGTTCTTC.

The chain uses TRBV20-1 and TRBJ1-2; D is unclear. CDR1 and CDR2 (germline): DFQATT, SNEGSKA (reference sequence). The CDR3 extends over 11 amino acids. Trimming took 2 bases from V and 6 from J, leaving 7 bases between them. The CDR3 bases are TGCAGTGCTAGACCTGTCGATGGCTACACCTTC. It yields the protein CSARPVDGYTF.

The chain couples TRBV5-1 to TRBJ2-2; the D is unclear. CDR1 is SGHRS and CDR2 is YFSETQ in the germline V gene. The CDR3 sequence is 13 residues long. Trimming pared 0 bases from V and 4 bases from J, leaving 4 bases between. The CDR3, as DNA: TGCGCCAGCAGCTTGGTAGCCACCGGGGAGCTGTTTTTT. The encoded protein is CASSLVATGELFF.

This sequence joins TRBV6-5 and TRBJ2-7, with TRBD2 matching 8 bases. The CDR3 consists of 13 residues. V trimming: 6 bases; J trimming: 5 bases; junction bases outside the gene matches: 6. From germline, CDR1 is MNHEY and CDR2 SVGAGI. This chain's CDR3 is CASRLAEGHEQYF. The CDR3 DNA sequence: TGTGCCAGCAGACTAGCGGAGGGGCACGAGCAGTACTTC.

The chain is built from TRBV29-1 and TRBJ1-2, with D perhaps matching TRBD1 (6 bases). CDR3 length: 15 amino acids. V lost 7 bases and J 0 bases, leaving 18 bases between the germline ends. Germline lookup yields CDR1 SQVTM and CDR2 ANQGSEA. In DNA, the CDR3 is TGCAGCGCCGAAGGGGGGGCGAAGACTAACTATGGCTACACCTTC. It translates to CSAEGGAKTNYGYTF.

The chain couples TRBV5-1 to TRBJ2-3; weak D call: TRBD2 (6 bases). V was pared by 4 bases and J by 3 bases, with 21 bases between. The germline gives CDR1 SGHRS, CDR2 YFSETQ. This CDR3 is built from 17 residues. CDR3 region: CASSPGVSVGITDTQYF. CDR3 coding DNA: TGCGCCAGCAGCCCGGGGGTATCAGTTGGGATAACAGATACGCAGTATTTT.

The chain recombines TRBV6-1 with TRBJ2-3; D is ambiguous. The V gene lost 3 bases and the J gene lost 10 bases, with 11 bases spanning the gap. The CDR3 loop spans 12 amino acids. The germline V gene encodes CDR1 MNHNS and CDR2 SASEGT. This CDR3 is CASSEPNVAQYF. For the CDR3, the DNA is TGTGCCAGCAGTGAGCCCAATGTAGCGCAGTATTTT.

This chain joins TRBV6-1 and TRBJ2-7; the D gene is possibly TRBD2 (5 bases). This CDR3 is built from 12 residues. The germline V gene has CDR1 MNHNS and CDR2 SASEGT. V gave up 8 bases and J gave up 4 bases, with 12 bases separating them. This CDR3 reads CASASGKYEQYF. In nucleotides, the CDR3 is TGTGCCAGCGCGAGCGGTAAATACGAGCAGTACTTC.

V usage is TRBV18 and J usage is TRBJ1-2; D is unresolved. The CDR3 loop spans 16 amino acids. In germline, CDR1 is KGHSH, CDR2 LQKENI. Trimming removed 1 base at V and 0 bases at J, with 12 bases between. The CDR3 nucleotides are TGTGCCAGCTCACCACGGGAGGCGGGAGCTAACTATGGCTACACCTTC. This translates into CASSPREAGANYGYTF.

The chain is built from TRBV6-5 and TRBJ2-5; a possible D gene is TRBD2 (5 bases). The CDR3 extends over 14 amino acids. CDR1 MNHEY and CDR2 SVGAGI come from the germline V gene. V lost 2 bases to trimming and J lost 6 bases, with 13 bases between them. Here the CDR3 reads CASSYDGVSQTQYF. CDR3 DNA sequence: TGTGCCAGCAGTTACGACGGGGTCTCCCAGACCCAGTACTTC.